The source of this TCR beta chain is a study of identical twins. V was trimmed by 2 bases and J by 0 bases, leaving 6 bases between them. Germline CDR1 reads SGHRS; CDR2 reads YFSETQ. The CDR3 totals 13 residues. Study observations and caveats: Out-of-frame beta chain sequences displayed weaker excess sharing between twins.

Note on this clonotype: The antigen is not known.

One entry per CDR3 protein results from TCRdb running MiXCR on the 5' RACE reads. In the table there are roughly 540,000 distinct CDR3 sequences, around 20% of which are singletons. The sample was also linked to a second study, of T cells expressing NK-cell markers. That study reports: Sorted CD3+CD56-NKG2C+, CD3+CD56+NKG2C+ and CD3+CD56+NKG2C- T cells supplied the TCR beta repertoires. Eight donors were sequenced, seven testing HCMV-seropositive and one testing seronegative. Expanded clones of NKG2C+ T cells had an unclear HCMV specificity.

Source material: CD4+ T cells sorted from blood. The V and J genes are TRBV5-1 and TRBJ2-7; D is uncertain. The clonotype comes from a woman aged 18-35 years in good health. CDR3 sequence: CASSFDNSYEQYF. The CDR3, as DNA: TGCGCCAGCAGCTTTGACAACTCCTACGAGCAGTACTTC.